This T cell receptor beta chain was identified during a study of regulatory T cells in long-lasting Graves disease. Points from the study as a whole: Sample size, which was small, may have reduced accuracy. Between persistent patients, more than 2,500 public clonotypes were shared, exceeding the 900 to 1,000 shared between new patients. TRBV28 was favored in persistent disease, as were TRBJ1-2 and TRBJ2-5.

This clonotype has a handful of counts. Its antigen is unknown. The sample's time point: persistent/refractory GD, antithyroid drugs over 5 years with positive TRAb. Construction of the TCR library relied on RNA isolated from PBMCs. An endocrinology department in Xi'an, China, supplied the patients. Arm-PCR of CDR3 regions with iRepertoire HTBI primers generated TCR beta libraries. Using its own MiXCR run on the multiplex PCR reads, TCRdb lists one record per CDR3 protein. The sample lists approximately 500,000 distinct CDR3 sequences, 20% to 25% occurring once. Looked up from germline, CDR1 is SGHVS and CDR2 is FQNEAQ. The CDR3 is 13 residues long. Trimming left V 5 bases short and J 4 bases short, with 9 bases between.

This clonotype was obtained from a female donor with Graves disease. The V call is TRBV7-8, the J call TRBJ1-3, with D unclear. The sample was peripheral blood mononuclear cells (PBMCs), taken when the disease was refractory, from a patient treated with antithyroid drugs. CDR3 in amino acids: CASSPRTGNTIYF. In DNA, the CDR3 is TGTGCCAGCAGCCCCCGGACGGGAAACACCATATATTTT.